What follows describes a single T cell receptor (beta chain). Its antigen is unidentified. A much bigger clone sits one base away, suggesting this may be a read error. As it was prepared, the TCRbeta library received unique molecular identifiers. In TCRdb, the PCR reads were re-called with MiXCR into one record per CDR3 protein. The repertoire includes fewer than 250,000 distinct CDR3 sequences, around 7.8% of them detected once, and 6.3% sits in the top ten. The sample originates from a study of T-cell reconstitution after alpha-beta-depleted transplantation in children. Study observations and caveats: Two months or so post-transplant, alpha-beta T cells reportedly derived from several hundred expanded graft clones. Once a year had passed after transplant, T-cell counts and diversity came mostly from newly produced T cells. The high TCRbeta diversity at day 60 in some patients came from surviving recipient T cells and thymic progenitors.

The CDR3 loop spans 17 amino acids. Trimming took 5 bases from V and 0 from J, leaving 17 bases between them. The germline gives CDR1 LGHDT, CDR2 YNNKEL (reference sequence). The sequenced sample was PBMCs, mostly from graft donor cells, obtained 180 days after TCRalphabeta/CD19-depleted stem cell transplant. This chain connects TRBV3-1 to TRBJ2-4, with D unclear. The TCR was taken from a male patient younger than 18 who had a stem cell transplant for acute lymphoblastic leukemia, so the T cells may come from the graft donor. The CDR3 protein is CASSYPPVTQAKNIQYF. The CDR3 nucleotides are TGTGCCAGCAGCTACCCCCCGGTGACTCAAGCCAAAAACATTCAGTACTTC.